Listed below are T cell receptor beta chains from one sample, sequenced in a study of blood T cell repertoires in COVID-19. The protocol was immunoSEQ multiplex PCR, while the TCRdb copy is restricted to in-frame clones and leaves out a portion. The sample lists roughly 200,000 clones; roughly 75% were seen once. Material: peripheral blood. All receptors come from an older woman with acute or convalescent COVID-19. CDR3s include the opening cysteine and the closing phenylalanine or tryptophan. A D gene is named only where the DNA matches it firmly. Some rows have no size entry. The others give once, few or many, or a class for an expanded clone.

j_gene | abundance | len | v_gene | d_gene | CDR3nt | CDR3aa
TRBJ1-5 | - | 15 | TRBV27 | TRBD1 | TGTGCCACCCGAGGGGGCATTGGGAGCAATCAGCCCCAGCATTTT | CATRGGIGSNQPQHF
TRBJ2-1 | - | 15 | TRBV11-3 | TRBD2 | TGTGCCAGCAGCTTAGCCTCTAGCGGTTACAATGAGCAGTTCTTC | CASSLASSGYNEQFF
TRBJ1-2 | - | 17 | TRBV4-2 | TRBD1 | TGTGCCAGCAGCCAAGATGAGCCGGGACAGGGGGGACGTGGCTACACCTTC | CASSQDEPGQGGRGYTF
TRBJ1-5 | once | 14 | TRBV20-1 | TRBD1 | TGCAGTGCTAGTCCCCTCTACAGGGGTCAGCCCCAGCATTTT | CSASPLYRGQPQHF
TRBJ1-2 | once | 15 | TRBV16 | - | TGTGCCAGCAGCCAATCACGGGGGGTACCTTATGGCTACACCTTC | CASSQSRGVPYGYTF
TRBJ1-5 | - | 15 | TRBV28 | TRBD1 | TGTGCCAGCAGTTCCGGGACAGGGGGCGATCAGCCCCAGCATTTT | CASSSGTGGDQPQHF
TRBJ2-3 | - | 13 | TRBV5-1 | - | TGCGCCAGCAGCTTCAGGGACTTGGATACGCAGTATTTT | CASSFRDLDTQYF
TRBJ1-5 | - | 12 | TRBV5-5 | - | TGTGCCAGCAGCTTGCTCAATCAGCCCCAGCATTTT | CASSLLNQPQHF
TRBJ1-2 | - | 12 | TRBV10-3 | - | TGTGCCATCAGTGCAGGCCTTGATGGCTACACCTTC | CAISAGLDGYTF
TRBJ2-1 | - | 17 | TRBV7-6 | TRBD2 | TGTGCCAGCAGCTTAGCGGGACTAGCGAACTCCTACAATGAGCAGTTCTTC | CASSLAGLANSYNEQFF
TRBJ2-3 | - | 13 | TRBV6-5 | - | TGTGCCAGCAGTCCAGGGGGGATTTCTACGCAGTATTTT | CASSPGGISTQYF
TRBJ2-7 | - | 19 | TRBV28 | TRBD1 | TGTGCCAGCAGTGGCCCGGACCCTGCGACAGGGAAGAGCTCCTACGAGCAGTACTTC | CASSGPDPATGKSSYEQYF
TRBJ2-5 | - | 13 | TRBV6-1 | - | TGTGCCAGCAGCCGAGCGGAGGAAGAGACCCAGTACTTC | CASSRAEEETQYF
TRBJ1-2 | - | 15 | TRBV6-6 | TRBD1 | TGTGCCAGCGAGGGACAGGGTGACGGCGACTATGGCTACACCTTC | CASEGQGDGDYGYTF
TRBJ1-6 | - | 13 | TRBV5-4 | - | TGTGCCAGCAGCTTGCAGAATAATTCACCCCTCCACTTT | CASSLQNNSPLHF
TRBJ1-5 | - | 14 | TRBV6-2/TRBV6-3 | - | TGTGCCAGCAGTTACGGGGGGGCGGATCAGCCCCAGCATTTT | CASSYGGADQPQHF
TRBJ2-3 | - | 14 | TRBV7-9 | - | TGTGCCAGCAGCTTAGCAGGGAGGCCAGATACGCAGTATTTT | CASSLAGRPDTQYF
TRBJ2-2 | - | 17 | TRBV9 | - | TGTGCCAGCAGCGGGAGGGACAGCGGGAGAATAACCGGGGAGCTGTTTTTT | CASSGRDSGRITGELFF
TRBJ1-6 | - | 14 | TRBV5-4 | - | TGTGCCAGCAGCAAACAGGGCCGCAATTCACCCCTCCACTTT | CASSKQGRNSPLHF
TRBJ2-1 | - | 14 | TRBV27 | TRBD2 | TGTGCCAGCAGTCCACTAGCGGATAGAAATGAGCAGTTCTTC | CASSPLADRNEQFF
TRBJ1-1 | - | 14 | TRBV18 | - | TGTGCCAGCTCCCTCGGACAGCTGAACACTGAAGCTTTCTTT | CASSLGQLNTEAFF
TRBJ2-1 | - | 15 | TRBV4-1 | - | TGCGCCAGCAGCCAAGTATGGCGGGGTTACAATGAGCAGTTCTTC | CASSQVWRGYNEQFF
TRBJ1-2 | once | 13 | TRBV3-1/TRBV3-2 | - | TGTGCCAGCAGCCCCGCAGGACTTTATGGCTACACCTTC | CASSPAGLYGYTF
TRBJ1-2 | - | 15 | TRBV6-1 | TRBD1 | TGTGCCAGCAGTGAACGGACAGGGAAATACGTTGGCTACACCTTC | CASSERTGKYVGYTF
TRBJ2-1 | - | 13 | TRBV5-1 | - | TGCGCCAGCAGCTTGCAGGGACTGAGGGAGCAGTTCTTC | CASSLQGLREQFF
TRBJ2-3 | - | 17 | TRBV24-1 | TRBD2 | TGTGCCACCAGTGATTTGTCCCCTAGCGGGAGTTCAGATACGCAGTATTTT | CATSDLSPSGSSDTQYF
TRBJ2-7 | - | 16 | TRBV11-2 | TRBD1 | TGTGCCAGCCTGATGTTGGGCACAGGGGGATTGGGCGAGCAGTACTTC | CASLMLGTGGLGEQYF
TRBJ2-5 | - | 14 | TRBV7-2 | - | TGTGCCAGCAGCCAGGGTGGGGCACAAGAGACCCAGTACTTC | CASSQGGAQETQYF
TRBJ1-1 | - | 15 | TRBV19 | - | TGTGCCAGTAGTATAGATCGGGGCGGGAGCACTGAAGCTTTCTTT | CASSIDRGGSTEAFF
TRBJ1-1 | - | 16 | TRBV18 | TRBD1 | TGTGCCAGCTCACAATGGGACAGCACCCCGAACACTGAAGCTTTCTTT | CASSQWDSTPNTEAFF
TRBJ1-3 | - | 16 | TRBV5-1 | TRBD1 | TGCGCCAGCAGCTTGGCGGACAGGGTTGGTGGAAACACCATATATTTT | CASSLADRVGGNTIYF
TRBJ2-7 | - | 14 | TRBV19 | TRBD2 | TGTGCCAGTAGTGGGACTAGCGGGACCTACGAGCAGTACTTC | CASSGTSGTYEQYF
TRBJ2-4 | few | 15 | TRBV28 | - | TGTGCCAGCAGTTTTTCCAGGGGAGAGAAGTACATTCAGTACTTC | CASSFSRGEKYIQYF
TRBJ2-5 | - | 14 | TRBV7-9 | - | TGTGCCAGCAGCCCTGGGACTTCTGGGGAGACCCAGTACTTC | CASSPGTSGETQYF
TRBJ1-4 | once | 15 | TRBV7-2 | - | TGTGCCAGCAGCCCGGGGTTGCCCCCCAATGAAAAACTGTTTTTT | CASSPGLPPNEKLFF
TRBJ2-2 | once | 14 | TRBV27 | TRBD2 | TGTGCCAGCAGCGGACTAGCGGCCACCGGGGAGCTGTTTTTT | CASSGLAATGELFF
TRBJ2-3 | - | 17 | TRBV5-1 | TRBD2 | TGCGCCAGCAGCGGGACTAGCGGGAGTAGGGTCACAGATACGCAGTATTTT | CASSGTSGSRVTDTQYF
TRBJ2-1 | - | 15 | TRBV30 | TRBD2 | TGTGCCTGGAGTGTGGGGACTAGCGGCCACAATGAGCAGTTCTTC | CAWSVGTSGHNEQFF
TRBJ2-5 | - | 16 | TRBV5-1 | TRBD2 | TGCGCCAGCAGCTTGGGGGTAGCGGGAGGGCCAGAGACCCAGTACTTC | CASSLGVAGGPETQYF
TRBJ1-2 | - | 12 | TRBV5-6 | TRBD1 | TGTGCCAGCAGCTTGTGGGACAGTCGCTACACCTTC | CASSLWDSRYTF
TRBJ2-2 | - | 17 | TRBV19 | TRBD2 | TGTGCCAGTAGTATGAGCTTAGCGGGAGATGACACCGGGGAGCTGTTTTTT | CASSMSLAGDDTGELFF
TRBJ1-2 | - | 14 | TRBV27 | - | TGTGCCAGCAGTCCCGGCGGAGCTAACTATGGCTACACCTTC | CASSPGGANYGYTF
TRBJ2-7 | - | 14 | TRBV9 | - | TGTGCCAGCAGCCCACGGGGTCTCTGGTACGAGCAGTACTTC | CASSPRGLWYEQYF
TRBJ2-3 | - | 17 | TRBV5-1 | TRBD2 | TGCGCCAGCAGCTTGACCTTAGCGGGAGGTGGTGCAGATACGCAGTATTTT | CASSLTLAGGGADTQYF
TRBJ2-5 | once | 14 | TRBV7-9 | TRBD1 | TGTGCCAGCAGTTTGGGACAGGGGAAAGAGACCCAGTACTTC | CASSLGQGKETQYF
TRBJ2-5 | - | 16 | TRBV7-6 | TRBD2 | TGTGCCAGCAGCTTAGGTCCGGGGGGTTACCAAGAGACCCAGTACTTC | CASSLGPGGYQETQYF
TRBJ2-2 | - | 13 | TRBV24-1 | - | TGTGCCACCATGGCCGCTAACACCGGGGAGCTGTTTTTT | CATMAANTGELFF
TRBJ1-2 | - | 16 | TRBV4-1 | - | TGCGCCAGCAGCCAAGATGCTGACACTGCTAACTATGGCTACACCTTC | CASSQDADTANYGYTF
TRBJ1-1 | - | 16 | TRBV7-8 | - | TGTGCCAGCAGCTTAGTCCTCTCAGGCTTGGGCCCTGAAGCTTTCTTT | CASSLVLSGLGPEAFF
TRBJ2-3 | - | 13 | TRBV2 | TRBD1 | TGTGCCAGCCTCCGGGACAGCTCAGATACGCAGTATTTT | CASLRDSSDTQYF
TRBJ1-5 | - | 16 | TRBV28 | TRBD1 | TGTGCCAGCAGTCCCCTGGACAGGTATAGCAATCAGCCCCAGCATTTT | CASSPLDRYSNQPQHF